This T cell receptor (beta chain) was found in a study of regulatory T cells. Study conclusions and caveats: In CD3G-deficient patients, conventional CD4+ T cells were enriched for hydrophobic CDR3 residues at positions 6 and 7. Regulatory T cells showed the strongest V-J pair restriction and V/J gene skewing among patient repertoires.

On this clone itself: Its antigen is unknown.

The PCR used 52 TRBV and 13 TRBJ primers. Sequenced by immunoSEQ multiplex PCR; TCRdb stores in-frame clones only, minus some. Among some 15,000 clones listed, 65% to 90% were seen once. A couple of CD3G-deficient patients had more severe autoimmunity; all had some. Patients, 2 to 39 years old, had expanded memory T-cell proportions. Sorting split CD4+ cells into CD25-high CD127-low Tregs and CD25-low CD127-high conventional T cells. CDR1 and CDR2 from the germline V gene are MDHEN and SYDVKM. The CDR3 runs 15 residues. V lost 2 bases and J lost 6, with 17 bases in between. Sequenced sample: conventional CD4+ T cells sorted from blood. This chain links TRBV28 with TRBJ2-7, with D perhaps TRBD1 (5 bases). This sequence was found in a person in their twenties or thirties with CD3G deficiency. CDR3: CASSLPGSGIGEQYF. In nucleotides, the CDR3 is TGTGCCAGCAGTTTACCCGGCTCAGGGATTGGCGAGCAGTACTTC.